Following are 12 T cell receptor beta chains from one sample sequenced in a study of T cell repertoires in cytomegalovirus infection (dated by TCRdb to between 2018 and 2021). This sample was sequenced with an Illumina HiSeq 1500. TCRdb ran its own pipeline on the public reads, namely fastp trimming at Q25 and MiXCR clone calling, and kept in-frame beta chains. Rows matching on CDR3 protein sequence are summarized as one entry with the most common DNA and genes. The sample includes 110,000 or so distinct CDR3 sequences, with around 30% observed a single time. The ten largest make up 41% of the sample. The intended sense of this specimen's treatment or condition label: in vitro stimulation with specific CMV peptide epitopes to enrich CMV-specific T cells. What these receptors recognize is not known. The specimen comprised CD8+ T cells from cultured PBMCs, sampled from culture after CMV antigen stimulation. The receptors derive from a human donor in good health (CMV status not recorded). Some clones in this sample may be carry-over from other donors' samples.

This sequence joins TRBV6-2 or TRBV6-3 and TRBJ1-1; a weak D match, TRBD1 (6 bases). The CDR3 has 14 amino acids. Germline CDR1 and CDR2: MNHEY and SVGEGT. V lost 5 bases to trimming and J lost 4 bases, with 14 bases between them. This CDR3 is CASSLGGDTTEAFF. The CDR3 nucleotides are TGTGCCAGCAGTCTGGGAGGGGACACCACTGAAGCTTTCTTT.

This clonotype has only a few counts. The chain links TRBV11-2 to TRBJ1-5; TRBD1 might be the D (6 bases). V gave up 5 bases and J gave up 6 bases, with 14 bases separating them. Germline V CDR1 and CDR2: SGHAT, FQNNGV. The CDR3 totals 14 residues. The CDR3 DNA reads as TGTGCCAGCAGCCCGGGGGGCGGGGGTCAGCCCCAGCATTTT. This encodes CASSPGGGGQPQHF.

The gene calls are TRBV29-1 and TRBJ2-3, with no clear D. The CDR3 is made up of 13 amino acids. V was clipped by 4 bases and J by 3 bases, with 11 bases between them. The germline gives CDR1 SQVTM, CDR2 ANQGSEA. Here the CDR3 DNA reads TGCAGCGTTGCGATGCTTAGGACAGATACGCAGTATTTT. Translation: CSVAMLRTDTQYF.

CDR3 in DNA: TGTGCCAGCAGCGAGAGGACAGGGAGCAATCAGCCCCAGCATTTT. Its translation: CASSERTGSNQPQHF. V usage is TRBV6-6 and J usage is TRBJ1-5, with TRBD1 matching 8 bases. J was trimmed by 1 base and V by 6 bases; bases with no gene match: 5. CDR3 length equals 15 residues. Germline lookup yields CDR1 MNHNY and CDR2 SVGAGI (reference sequence).

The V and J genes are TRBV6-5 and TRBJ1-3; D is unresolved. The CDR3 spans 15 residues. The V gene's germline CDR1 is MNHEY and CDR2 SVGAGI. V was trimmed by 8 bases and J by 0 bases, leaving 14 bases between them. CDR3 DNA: TGTGCCAGCTCACTCGGACCTCACTCTGGAAACACCATATATTTT. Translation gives CASSLGPHSGNTIYF.

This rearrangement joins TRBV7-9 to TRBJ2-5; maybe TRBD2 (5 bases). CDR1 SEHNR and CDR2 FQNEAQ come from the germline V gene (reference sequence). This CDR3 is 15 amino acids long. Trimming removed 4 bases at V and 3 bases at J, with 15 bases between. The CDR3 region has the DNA TGTGCCAGCAGCTCCCCGGATACTAGGGAAGAGACCCAGTACTTC. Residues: CASSSPDTREETQYF.

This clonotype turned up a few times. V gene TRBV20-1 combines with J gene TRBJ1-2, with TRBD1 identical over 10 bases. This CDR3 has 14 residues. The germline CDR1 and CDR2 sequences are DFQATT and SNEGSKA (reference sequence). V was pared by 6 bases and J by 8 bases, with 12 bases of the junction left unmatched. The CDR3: CSASAIGTGDGYTF. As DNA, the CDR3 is TGCAGTGCGTCCGCGATAGGGACAGGGGACGGCTACACCTTC.

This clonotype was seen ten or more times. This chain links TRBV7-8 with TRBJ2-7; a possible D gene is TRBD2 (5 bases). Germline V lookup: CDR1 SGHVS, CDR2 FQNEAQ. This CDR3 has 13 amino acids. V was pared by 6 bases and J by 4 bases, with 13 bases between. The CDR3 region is CASRAGPEYEQYF. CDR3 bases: TGTGCCAGCAGGGCGGGCCCGGAGTACGAGCAGTACTTC.

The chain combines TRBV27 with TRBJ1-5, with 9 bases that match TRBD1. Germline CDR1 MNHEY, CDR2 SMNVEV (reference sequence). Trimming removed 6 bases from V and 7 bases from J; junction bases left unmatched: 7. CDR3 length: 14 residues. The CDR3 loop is CASRPTGGLQPQHF. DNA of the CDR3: TGTGCCAGCAGACCTACAGGGGGCTTGCAGCCCCAGCATTTT.

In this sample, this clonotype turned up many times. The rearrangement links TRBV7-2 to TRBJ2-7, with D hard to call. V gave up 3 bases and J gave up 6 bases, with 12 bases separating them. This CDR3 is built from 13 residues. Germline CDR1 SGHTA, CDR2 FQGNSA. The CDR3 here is CASSLGAVFEQYF. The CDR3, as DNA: TGTGCCAGCAGCTTGGGTGCAGTTTTCGAGCAGTACTTC.

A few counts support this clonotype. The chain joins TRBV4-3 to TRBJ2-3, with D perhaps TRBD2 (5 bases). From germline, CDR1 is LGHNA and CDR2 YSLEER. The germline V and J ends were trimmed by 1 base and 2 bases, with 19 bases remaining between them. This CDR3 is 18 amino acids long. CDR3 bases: TGCGCCAGCAGCCAAGTGGAATTCCCGGGGATTCTCACAGATACGCAGTATTTT. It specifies CASSQVEFPGILTDTQYF.

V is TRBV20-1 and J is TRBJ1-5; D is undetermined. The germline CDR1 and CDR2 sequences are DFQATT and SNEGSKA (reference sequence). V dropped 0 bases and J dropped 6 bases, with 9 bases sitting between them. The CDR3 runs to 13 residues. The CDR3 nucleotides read TGCAGTGCTAGAGATAGTGAGGGTCAGCCCCAGCATTTT. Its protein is CSARDSEGQPQHF.